This passage covers 5 T cell receptor beta chains from one sample sequenced in a study of T cells after yellow fever vaccination. TCRdb used MiXCR to reprocess the 5' RACE reads, holding one entry per CDR3 protein. The profile shows 450,000 to 650,000 distinct CDR3 sequences, roughly a fifth of them singletons. The specimen was PBMCs, collected roughly 20 days after the first yellow fever vaccination. Receptors were obtained from a man aged 18 to 29 who received the YFV17D yellow fever vaccine.

The rearrangement joins TRBV6-1 to TRBJ1-1; tentatively, D is TRBD1 (5 bases). Trimming stripped 2 bases from V and 3 bases from J, with 10 bases between. Germline lookup yields CDR1 MNHNS and CDR2 SASEGT. The CDR3 loop spans 14 amino acids. CDR3 loop: CASSEFGGDTEAFF. In DNA form, the CDR3 reads TGTGCCAGCAGTGAATTTGGGGGGGACACTGAAGCTTTCTTT.

This clonotype was recorded only once. This chain's CDR3 is CSAPQYMNTEAFF. The CDR3 DNA sequence: TGCAGTGCTCCACAGTACATGAACACTGAAGCTTTCTTT. The chain recombines TRBV20-1 with TRBJ1-1; no firm D call. The V and J ends lost 5 bases and 0 bases respectively, with 10 bases between them. From germline, CDR1 is DFQATT and CDR2 SNEGSKA (reference sequence). The CDR3 is 13 amino acids.

The chain recombines TRBV6-5 with TRBJ1-1, with D uncertain. Germline CDR1 and CDR2: MNHEY and SVGAGI. The CDR3 has 12 residues. Trimming took off 7 bases at V and 0 bases at J, with 6 bases between the two ends. The chain's CDR3 is CASNGLNTEAFF. In DNA, the CDR3 is TGTGCCAGCAACGGATTGAACACTGAAGCTTTCTTT.

DNA for the CDR3: TGTGCCAGCAGCCCTGCCATTTTGGGGGAAAAACTGTTTTTT. Encoded protein: CASSPAILGEKLFF. The J gene is TRBJ1-4, the V gene TRBV12-3 or TRBV12-4, with D unresolved. The CDR3 has 14 amino acids. V lost 6 bases and J 8 bases, leaving 16 bases between the germline ends.

This clonotype has a handful of counts. The chain links TRBV12-3 or TRBV12-4 to TRBJ1-1, with D perhaps TRBD1 (6 bases). The CDR3 has 11 residues. Trimming removed 6 bases from V and 10 bases from J, with 12 bases in between. The CDR3 DNA is TGTGCCAGCAGGAACAGGGCCCGAGCTTTCTTT. Its protein is CASRNRARAFF.